Listed below are T cell receptor beta chains from one sample, sequenced in a study of cytomegalovirus exposure and HLA in healthy donors. TCRdb's copy holds only in-frame clones and misses some; the assay was immunoSEQ multiplex PCR. In the table there are some 200,000 clones, roughly 80% of which are singletons. The specimen was PBMCs. The source is a woman younger than 35 in good health and CMV-seronegative. CDR3s include the opening cysteine and the closing phenylalanine or tryptophan. D genes are given only for firm matches. The listing skips clone size in some rows; elsewhere it reads once, few, many or a size class.

>few|TRBJ2-7|TRBV27|TRBD2
CASTTGTMSGGREYF
TGTGCCAGCACGACTGGGACTATGAGCGGGGGTAGGGAGTACTTC
>.|TRBJ1-4|TRBV4-3|.
CASSQEYTGVNEKLFF
TGCGCCAGCAGCCAAGAATACACAGGTGTCAATGAAAAACTGTTTTTT
>.|TRBJ2-7|TRBV25-1|TRBD1
CASSLTGTGYEQYF
TGTGCCAGCAGTCTAACCGGGACAGGGTACGAGCAGTACTTC
>few|TRBJ2-7|TRBV6-5|TRBD2
CATQLAYSSYEQYF
TGTGCCACCCAACTAGCGTACAGCTCCTACGAGCAGTACTTC
>.|TRBJ1-3|TRBV9|.
CASSVGEGGAGNTIYF
TGTGCCAGCAGCGTAGGGGAGGGGGGGGCTGGAAACACCATATATTTT
>.|TRBJ2-5|TRBV11-2|TRBD2
CASSWELANKETQYF
TGTGCCAGCAGCTGGGAACTAGCGAACAAAGAGACCCAGTACTTC
>.|TRBJ2-7|TRBV7-9|TRBD2
CASSPERSVAGLGEQYF
TGTGCCAGCAGCCCCGAACGGTCGGTAGCGGGACTTGGCGAGCAGTACTTC
>few|TRBJ2-1|TRBV6-5|TRBD1
CASSPGTGYEQFF
TGTGCCAGCAGTCCTGGGACAGGGTATGAGCAGTTCTTC
>.|TRBJ1-1|TRBV19|TRBD1
CASSAPRTGGLTEAFF
TGTGCCAGTAGTGCTCCCCGGACAGGGGGCCTCACTGAAGCTTTCTTT
>.|TRBJ2-5|TRBV18|.
CASSPPAGGETQYF
TGTGCCAGCTCACCACCGGCCGGGGGAGAGACCCAGTACTTC
>.|TRBJ2-7|TRBV18|.
CASSPPASREQYF
TGTGCCAGCTCACCACCAGCTAGTCGGGAGCAGTACTTC
>once|TRBJ2-1|TRBV7-9|TRBD2
CASSLVRTSGFSYNEQFF
TGTGCCAGCAGCTTAGTCCGGACTAGCGGATTCTCCTACAATGAGCAGTTCTTC
>.|TRBJ2-2|TRBV18|TRBD1
CASSPDRVKISGELFF
TGTGCCAGCTCACCAGACAGGGTTAAGATTTCCGGGGAGCTGTTTTTT
>.|TRBJ1-4|TRBV28|.
CATSPPGGNEKLFF
TGTGCCACCTCCCCACCGGGGGGGAATGAAAAACTGTTTTTT
>.|TRBJ1-5|TRBV19|TRBD1
CASSIQMTGRNQPQHF
TGTGCCAGTAGTATACAGATGACAGGGCGCAATCAGCCCCAGCATTTT
>.|TRBJ2-7|TRBV28|TRBD2
CASSVSGTLSYEQYF
TGTGCCAGCAGTGTTAGCGGGACCCTCTCCTACGAGCAGTACTTC
>.|TRBJ2-5|TRBV7-9|TRBD1
CASSSTGLGTETQYF
TGTGCCAGCAGCTCGACAGGGCTGGGCACAGAGACCCAGTACTTC
>once|TRBJ2-3|TRBV30|.
CAWSEGGSLGTDTQYF
TGTGCCTGGAGTGAGGGGGGGAGTTTGGGCACAGATACGCAGTATTTT
>.|TRBJ1-4|TRBV29-1|.
CSVTVATNEKLFF
TGCAGCGTTACAGTTGCAACTAATGAAAAACTGTTTTTT
>.|TRBJ1-5|TRBV6-5|TRBD1
CASSVRAGGYQPQHF
TGTGCCAGCAGTGTACGCGCAGGGGGTTATCAGCCCCAGCATTTT
>.|TRBJ1-2|TRBV6-5|.
CASRQDSPPYGYTF
TGTGCCAGCAGACAGGACAGCCCCCCCTATGGCTACACCTTC
>.|TRBJ2-2|TRBV29-1|TRBD1
CSVEDKTGFTGELFF
TGCAGCGTTGAAGATAAGACAGGGTTCACCGGGGAGCTGTTTTTT
>.|TRBJ2-1|TRBV7-9|TRBD1
CASSYWRTGTRDEQFF
TGTGCCAGCAGCTACTGGAGGACAGGTACGCGGGATGAGCAGTTCTTC
>.|TRBJ2-5|TRBV5-4|.
CASSLEGGGETQYF
TGTGCCAGCAGCTTGGAGGGGGGGGGCGAGACCCAGTACTTC
>few|TRBJ2-1|TRBV5-1|.
CASSFSGNEQFF
TGCGCCAGCAGCTTCTCGGGCAATGAGCAGTTCTTC
>few|TRBJ1-4|TRBV10-2|.
CASSAQVWEKLFF
TGCGCCAGCAGTGCCCAGGTTTGGGAAAAACTGTTTTTT
>.|TRBJ2-4|TRBV28|TRBD2
CASSLGGRATQYF
TGTGCCAGCAGTTTAGGCGGGAGGGCCACTCAGTACTTC